The 31 T cell receptor beta chains listed next were all sequenced from one sample in a study of early T cells in non-severe SARS-CoV-2 infection. Each CDR3 protein gets one entry after TCRdb re-called the 5' RACE reads with MiXCR. The sample lists roughly 99,000 distinct CDR3 sequences, 10% to 15% seen once, with approximately 4% in the top ten. The starting material was whole blood, obtained at baseline. The receptors derive from an adult who was a healthcare worker with PCR-confirmed SARS-CoV-2 infection or an uninfected control (not recorded which).

There are a few counts of this clonotype. The genes are TRBV21-1 and TRBJ2-3. TRBV21-1 is designated a pseudogene. This CDR3 spans 15 amino acids. The CDR3 spells CASSKAIAGTDTQYF. The DNA for the CDR3 is TGTGCCAGCAGCAAAGCTATAGCAGGCACAGATACGCAGTATTTT.

This clonotype occurred a few times. The chain joins TRBV6-5 to TRBJ2-1; D is uncertain. From germline, CDR1 is MNHEY and CDR2 SVGAGI. V lost 2 bases and J 5 bases, leaving 10 bases between the germline ends. The length of the CDR3 is 14 residues. The CDR3 nucleotides read TGTGCCAGCAGTTACGCCGGACGCCACAATGAGCAGTTCTTC. Protein product: CASSYAGRHNEQFF.

Ten or more counts support this clonotype. The V and J genes are TRBV28 and TRBJ2-3, with D unresolved. The CDR3 runs 13 residues. Between the trimmed V and J ends, which lost 3 bases and 2 bases, there was a span of 6 bases. CDR1 and CDR2 (germline): MDHEN, SYDVKM. CDR3: CASSLVSTDTQYF. CDR3 in DNA: TGTGCCAGCAGTTTGGTATCCACAGATACGCAGTATTTT.

This clonotype was observed a few times. CDR3 bases: TGCGCCAGCAGCTTCGGCAGGGGTGCTGGGGCCAACGTCCTGACTTTC. Protein sequence: CASSFGRGAGANVLTF. The chain recombines TRBV5-1 with TRBJ2-6, with D perhaps TRBD1 (6 bases). Per germline, CDR1 SGHRS and CDR2 YFSETQ. The V gene lost 2 bases and the J gene lost 2 bases, with 11 bases spanning the gap. CDR3 length equals 16 residues.

This clonotype was picked up a small number of times. The chain uses TRBV7-4 and TRBJ1-1, with 8 bases identical to TRBD1. CDR1 and CDR2 from the germline V gene are SGHVT and SQSDAQ. V gave up 3 bases and J gave up 3 bases; unmatched junction bases: 3. The CDR3 sequence is 14 residues long. In DNA form, the CDR3 reads TGTGCCAGCAGCTTTTCAGGGGGCGACACTGAAGCTTTCTTT. This translates into CASSFSGGDTEAFF.

The chain has TRBV12-2 and TRBJ2-7. TRBV12-2 is a pseudogene. The CDR3 loop spans 13 amino acids. The CDR3 sequence is CASRSHEVGEQYF. For the CDR3, the DNA is TGTGCAAGTCGCTCCCACGAGGTGGGCGAGCAGTACTTC.

This clonotype was counted a few times. The chain links TRBV12-5 to TRBJ2-3, with TRBD1 matching over 7 bases. This CDR3 is 15 amino acids long. Germline V CDR1 and CDR2: LGHNT, FRNRAP. The CDR3 sequence: CAAEGGTAPVGTQYF. In nucleotides, the CDR3 is TGTGCAGCCGAAGGTGGGACAGCTCCAGTCGGTACGCAGTATTTT.

The chain employs TRBV7-9 and TRBJ2-5, with unresolved D. CDR1 SEHNR and CDR2 FQNEAQ come from the germline V gene (reference sequence). The CDR3 consists of 12 residues. The V gene lost 3 bases and the J gene lost 7 bases, with 9 bases spanning the gap. This chain's CDR3 is CASSLLSGTQYF. The DNA for the CDR3 is TGTGCCAGCAGCTTGCTGTCGGGGACCCAGTACTTC.

In this sample, this clonotype turned up a few times. The rearrangement uses TRBV19 and TRBJ1-2, with D possibly being TRBD1 (6 bases). CDR1 is LNHDA and CDR2 is SQIVND in the germline V gene (reference sequence). V was pared by 8 bases and J by 4 bases, with 11 bases between. The CDR3 contains 12 residues. The CDR3 nucleotides read TGTGCCAGTTCAGGGGATACCTATGGCTACACCTTC. It specifies CASSGDTYGYTF. Using reference TRBV19 and TRBJ1-2 for the parts outside the CDR3, the full variable domain is DGGITQSPKYLFRKEGQNVTLSCEQNLNHDAMYWYRQDPGQGLRLIYYSQIVNDFQKGDIAEGYSVSREKKESFPLTVTSAQKNPTAFYLCASSGDTYGYTFGSGTRLTVV.

This clonotype was seen only a few times. The chain employs TRBV11-2 and TRBJ2-5, with 12 bases matching TRBD2. This CDR3 has 16 amino acids. Germline lookup yields CDR1 SGHAT and CDR2 FQNNGV. Trimming took 1 base from V and 1 from J; bases not matched to a gene: 1. The DNA of the CDR3 is TGTGCCAGCAGCTTAGTACTAGCGGGGGGCCAAGAGACCCAGTACTTC. Its translation: CASSLVLAGGQETQYF.

This clonotype was observed at least ten times. The CDR3 bases are TGCAGTGCTAGAGATTGGGGCATGGGGGAAAAACTGTTTTTT. Protein: CSARDWGMGEKLFF. This chain connects TRBV20-1 to TRBJ1-4; D perhaps matches TRBD1 (5 bases). V was pared by 0 bases and J by 8 bases, with 13 bases between. The CDR3 runs to 14 residues. In germline, CDR1 is DFQATT, CDR2 SNEGSKA (reference sequence).

A few counts support this clonotype. The chain links TRBV12-3 or TRBV12-4 to TRBJ2-4; D unresolved. The CDR3 runs to 15 residues. V was pared by 5 bases and J by 2 bases, with 13 bases between. The CDR3 sequence is CASSPKSFTKNIQYF. DNA of the CDR3: TGTGCCAGCAGTCCGAAGTCCTTTACCAAAAACATTCAGTACTTC.

This clonotype turned up a few times. V usage is TRBV7-6 and J usage is TRBJ2-3; maybe TRBD1 (5 bases). CDR1 is SGHVS, CDR2 FNYEAQ, per germline. The CDR3 runs to 16 residues. Trimming stripped 5 bases from V and 6 bases from J, with 21 bases between. The CDR3 protein is CASSPWGGPVRDTQYF. CDR3 DNA sequence: TGTGCCAGCAGCCCCTGGGGCGGACCCGTTCGGGATACGCAGTATTTT.

A single count supports this clonotype. The chain couples TRBV12-3 or TRBV12-4 to TRBJ1-1, with D possibly being TRBD1 (6 bases). This CDR3 region has 16 residues. V lost 4 bases and J 3 bases, leaving 18 bases between the germline ends. The CDR3 sequence: CASSSRQRTVYTEAFF. In DNA form, the CDR3 reads TGTGCCAGCAGTTCCCGACAAAGGACAGTTTACACTGAAGCTTTCTTT.

The chain recombines TRBV4-2 with TRBJ1-1; D is uncertain. From germline, CDR1 is LGHNA and CDR2 YNFKEQ. V lost 0 bases, J lost 1 base, and 9 bases lay in between. The CDR3 spans 15 residues. The CDR3 nucleotides read TGTGCCAGCAGCCAAGAAAGCAAGCAGAACACTGAAGCTTTCTTT. Encoded protein: CASSQESKQNTEAFF.

This clonotype was seen a handful of times. The chain is built from TRBV12-3 or TRBV12-4 and TRBJ2-1; TRBD2 matches 13 bases. The CDR3 extends over 16 amino acids. With 5 bases clipped from V and 11 bases from J, the junction kept 12 bases outside the gene matches. The CDR3: CASSHSGTSGTGKQFF. Written as DNA, the CDR3 is TGTGCCAGCAGTCACTCCGGGACTAGCGGGACCGGGAAGCAGTTCTTC.

The chain recombines TRBV19 with TRBJ2-3; no definite D call. Germline V lookup: CDR1 LNHDA, CDR2 SQIVND (reference sequence). This CDR3 contains 13 residues. V was pared by 3 bases and J by 6 bases, with 10 bases between. The CDR3 bases are TGTGCCAGTAGTATTTTGCTGATGGATACGCAGTATTTT. Translated: CASSILLMDTQYF.

This clonotype was counted between two and nine times. This CDR3 is CASSEPQGSYNSPLHF. The CDR3 nucleotides are TGTGCCAGCAGCGAGCCTCAGGGTTCCTATAATTCACCCCTCCACTTT. The rearrangement joins TRBV28 to TRBJ1-6; weak D call: TRBD1 (5 bases). CDR1 is MDHEN and CDR2 is SYDVKM in the germline V gene. The CDR3 is 16 residues long. The ends were cut back, 6 bases at V and 1 base at J, with 13 bases in the middle.

The chain uses TRBV19 and TRBJ2-1; the D gene is possibly TRBD2 (5 bases). The CDR3 covers 14 residues. V was clipped by 7 bases and J by 10 bases, with 20 bases between them. Germline CDR1 and CDR2: LNHDA and SQIVND (reference sequence). CDR3 in amino acids: CASKARKDSTEQFF. CDR3 bases: TGTGCCAGTAAGGCGAGGAAGGACTCTACCGAGCAGTTCTTC.

This clonotype was counted only a few times. The chain combines TRBV3-1 with TRBJ2-3; the match to TRBD2 covers 13 bases. This CDR3 spans 20 amino acids. The germline V gene encodes CDR1 LGHDT and CDR2 YNNKEL (reference sequence). The V and J ends lost 0 bases and 1 base, in that order; junction bases with no gene match: 10. The CDR3 is CASSQDRLAGGQRGTDTQYF. CDR3 sequence (DNA): TGTGCCAGCAGCCAAGATCGACTAGCGGGAGGCCAGAGGGGCACAGATACGCAGTATTTT.

This chain joins TRBV20-1 and TRBJ2-7; perhaps TRBD2 as D (5 bases). The CDR3 covers 14 residues. Trimming removed 4 bases at V and 1 base at J, with 14 bases between. The germline gives CDR1 DFQATT, CDR2 SNEGSKA (reference sequence). The DNA for the CDR3 is TGCAGTGCTACCCATGGACTGATTTCCTACGAGCAGTACTTC. Translation: CSATHGLISYEQYF.

This clonotype was seen only a few times. This chain connects TRBV20-1 to TRBJ2-7, with D hard to call. V was trimmed by 6 bases and J by 3 bases, leaving 9 bases between them. Germline CDR1 DFQATT, CDR2 SNEGSKA (reference sequence). CDR3 length: 11 amino acids. In DNA form, the CDR3 reads TGCAGTGCCCCATCGGGCTACGAGCAGTACTTC. The encoded protein is CSAPSGYEQYF.

This CDR3 is CASSPSRGYNEQFF. The CDR3 bases are TGTGCCAGCAGCCCGAGTAGGGGTTACAATGAGCAGTTCTTC. V is TRBV14 and J is TRBJ2-1; possible D gene TRBD1, 5 bases. V lost 4 bases and J lost 4, with 11 bases in between. CDR1 is SGHDN, CDR2 FVKESK, per germline. This CDR3 comprises 14 residues.

This clonotype turned up a few times. The V call is TRBV7-3, the J call TRBJ2-7; no clear D gene. V lost 5 bases, J lost 2 bases, and 13 bases lay in between. This CDR3 has 14 amino acids. Germline CDR1 is SGHTA and CDR2 is FQGTGA. The CDR3 coding sequence is TGTGCCAGCAGCCCCTCCTCCACGGCCTACGAGCAGTACTTC. It is translated as CASSPSSTAYEQYF.

The chain carries TRBV6-1 and TRBJ2-7, with 10 positions matching TRBD2. Germline assignment: CDR1 MNHNS and CDR2 SASEGT. The CDR3 consists of 15 residues. The ends lost 1 base at V and 5 bases at J; junction bases unmatched: 5. CDR3 DNA: TGTGCCAGCAGTGAAGGCGAAGCGGGAGGGGACGAGCAGTACTTC. Translation: CASSEGEAGGDEQYF.

The V gene is TRBV28, the J gene TRBJ1-5; unclear D gene. V was shortened by 3 bases and J by 2 bases, with 5 bases between the two germline ends. The CDR3 covers 13 residues. Germline CDR1 and CDR2: MDHEN and SYDVKM. CDR3 in DNA: TGTGCCAGCAGTTTTTCAGGCAATCAGCCCCAGCATTTT. Protein sequence: CASSFSGNQPQHF.

V is TRBV6-6 and J is TRBJ2-7; D is unclear. The germline V gene has CDR1 MNHNY and CDR2 SVGAGI (reference sequence). The V and J ends lost 6 bases and 8 bases respectively, with 20 bases between them. The CDR3 has 14 residues. Here the CDR3 DNA reads TGTGCCAGCAGCCAACTTCGCCACACTACGCAGCAGTACTTC. Translating gives CASSQLRHTTQQYF.

This clonotype was counted a few times. The chain couples TRBV2 to TRBJ2-2; the match to TRBD2 covers 10 bases. The CDR3 contains 16 residues. Germline CDR1 is SNHLY and CDR2 is FYNNEI. V was clipped by 6 bases and J by 1 base; unmatched bases: 5. CDR3 nucleotide sequence: TGTGCCAGCAGCAGACCTAGCGGGGGGAACACCGGGGAGCTGTTTTTT. Amino acids: CASSRPSGGNTGELFF.

A few counts support this clonotype. This rearrangement joins TRBV5-4 to TRBJ2-3, with 7 bases identical to TRBD1. From germline, CDR1 is SGHNT and CDR2 YYREEE (reference sequence). The trim removed 5 bases at V and 3 bases at J, leaving 15 bases unmatched. The CDR3 runs 17 residues. CDR3 DNA sequence: TGTGCCAGCAGTTTACTCGGGACAGCCTTATCAACAGATACGCAGTATTTT. Encoded protein: CASSLLGTALSTDTQYF. Filled out from reference TRBV5-4 and TRBJ2-3, the complete variable domain reads ETGVTQSPTHLIKTRGQQVTLRCSSQSGHNTVSWYQQALGQGPQFIFQYYREEENGRGNFPPRFSGLQFPNYSSELNVNALELDDSALYLCASSLLGTALSTDTQYFGPGTRLTVL.

Many counts were recorded for this clonotype. This rearrangement joins TRBV6-7 to TRBJ2-1, with D uncertain. TRBV6-7 is an ORF; its function is uncertain. V was shortened by 2 bases and J by 8 bases, with 10 bases between the two germline ends. The CDR3 loop spans 13 amino acids. CDR3 region: CASSYPGDDEQFF. The DNA for the CDR3 is TGTGCCAGCAGTTACCCCGGCGACGATGAGCAGTTCTTC.

In its sample, this clonotype was seen a few times. J is TRBJ2-7 and V is TRBV19; TRBD1 matches 8 bases. V was pared by 5 bases and J by 3 bases, with 6 bases of the junction left unmatched. The CDR3 runs to 14 residues. Germline loops: CDR1 LNHDA, CDR2 SQIVND (reference sequence). The CDR3 protein is CASSAGTGHYEQYF. CDR3 nucleotide sequence: TGTGCCAGTAGTGCGGGGACAGGCCACTACGAGCAGTACTTC.